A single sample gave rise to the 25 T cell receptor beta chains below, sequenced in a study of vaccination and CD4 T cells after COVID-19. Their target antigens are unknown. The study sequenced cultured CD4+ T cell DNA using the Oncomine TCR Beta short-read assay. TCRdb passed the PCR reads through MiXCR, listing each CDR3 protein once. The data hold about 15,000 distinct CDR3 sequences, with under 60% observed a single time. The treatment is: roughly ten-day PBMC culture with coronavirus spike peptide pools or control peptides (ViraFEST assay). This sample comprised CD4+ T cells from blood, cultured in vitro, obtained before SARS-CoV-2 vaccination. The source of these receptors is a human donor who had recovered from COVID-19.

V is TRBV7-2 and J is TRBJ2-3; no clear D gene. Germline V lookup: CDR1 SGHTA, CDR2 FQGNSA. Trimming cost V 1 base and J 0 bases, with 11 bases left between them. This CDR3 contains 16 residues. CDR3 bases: TGTGCCAGCAGCTTAGGTAACAGCGTAAGCACAGATACGCAGTATTTT. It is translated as CASSLGNSVSTDTQYF.

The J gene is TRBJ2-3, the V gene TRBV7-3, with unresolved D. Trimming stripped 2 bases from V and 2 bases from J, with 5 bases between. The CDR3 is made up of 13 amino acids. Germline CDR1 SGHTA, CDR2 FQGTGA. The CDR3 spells CASSLLFTDTQYF. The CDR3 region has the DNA TGTGCCAGCAGCTTACTTTTCACAGATACGCAGTATTTT.

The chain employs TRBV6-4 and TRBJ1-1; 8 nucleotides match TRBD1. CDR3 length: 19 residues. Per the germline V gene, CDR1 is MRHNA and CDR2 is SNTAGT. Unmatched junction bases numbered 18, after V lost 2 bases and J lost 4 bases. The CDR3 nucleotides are TGTGCCAGCAGTGACACTGCCGGGACAGGAGGTATATTGGGCACTGAAGCTTTCTTT. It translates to CASSDTAGTGGILGTEAFF.

The chain's CDR3 is CASSLGTGSNQPQHF. The CDR3 DNA reads TGTGCCAGCAGTTTAGGGACAGGGAGCAATCAGCCCCAGCATTTT. The chain employs TRBV28 and TRBJ1-5; 9 bases align to TRBD1. CDR1 is MDHEN, CDR2 SYDVKM, per germline. V was clipped by 2 bases and J by 1 base; unmatched bases: 0. The CDR3 is made up of 15 amino acids. Using reference TRBV28 and TRBJ1-5 for the parts outside the CDR3, the full variable domain is DVKVTQSSRYLVKRTGEKVFLECVQDMDHENMFWYRQDPGLGLRLIYFSYDVKMKEKGDIPEGYSVSREKKERFSLILESASTNQTSMYLCASSLGTGSNQPQHFGDGTRLSIL.

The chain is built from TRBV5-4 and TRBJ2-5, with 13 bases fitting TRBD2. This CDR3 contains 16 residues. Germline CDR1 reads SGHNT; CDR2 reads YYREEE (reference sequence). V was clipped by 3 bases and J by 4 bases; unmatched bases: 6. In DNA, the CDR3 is TGTGCCAGCAGCTCAGGACTAGCGGGAGAGAGAGAGACCCAGTACTTC. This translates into CASSSGLAGERETQYF.

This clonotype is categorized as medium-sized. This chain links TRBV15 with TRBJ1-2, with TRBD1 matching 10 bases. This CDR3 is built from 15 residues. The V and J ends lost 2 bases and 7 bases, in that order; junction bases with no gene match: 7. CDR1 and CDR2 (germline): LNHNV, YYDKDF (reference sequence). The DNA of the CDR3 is TGTGCCACCAGCAGATACGGGACAGGGGACGGTGGCTACACCTTC. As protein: CATSRYGTGDGGYTF. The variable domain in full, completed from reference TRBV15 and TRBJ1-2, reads DAMVIQNPRYQVTQFGKPVTLSCSQTLNHNVMYWYQQKSSQAPKLLFHYYDKDFNNEADTPDNFQSRRPNTSFCFLDIRSPGLGDTAMYLCATSRYGTGDGGYTFGSGTRLTVV.

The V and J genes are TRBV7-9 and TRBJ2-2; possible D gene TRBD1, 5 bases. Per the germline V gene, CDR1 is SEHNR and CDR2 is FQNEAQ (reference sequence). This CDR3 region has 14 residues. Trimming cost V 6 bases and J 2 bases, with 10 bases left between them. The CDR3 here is CASRLQGNTGELFF. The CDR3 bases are TGTGCCAGCAGGCTCCAGGGAAACACCGGGGAGCTGTTTTTT.

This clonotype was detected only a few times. The CDR3 DNA sequence: TGTGCCATCAGTGACGAAGGGAGGGGCTACACCTTC. Its translation: CAISDEGRGYTF. This chain connects TRBV10-3 to TRBJ1-2; D unresolved. Germline V gene sequence: CDR1 ENHRY, CDR2 SYGVKD. This CDR3 is 12 amino acids long. Trimming pared 3 bases from V and 8 bases from J, leaving 10 bases between.

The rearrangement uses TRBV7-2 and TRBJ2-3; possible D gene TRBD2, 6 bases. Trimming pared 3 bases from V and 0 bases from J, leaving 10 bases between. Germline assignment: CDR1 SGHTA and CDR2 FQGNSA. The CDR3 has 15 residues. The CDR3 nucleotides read TGTGCCAGCAGCTTTCCTGCGGGGAGCACAGATACGCAGTATTTT. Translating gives CASSFPAGSTDTQYF. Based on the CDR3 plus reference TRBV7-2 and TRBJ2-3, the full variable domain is GAGVSQSPSNKVTEKGKDVELRCDPISGHTALYWYRQSLGQGLEFLIYFQGNSAPDKSGLPSDRFSAERTGGSVSTLTIQRTQQEDSAVYLCASSFPAGSTDTQYFGPGTRLTVL.

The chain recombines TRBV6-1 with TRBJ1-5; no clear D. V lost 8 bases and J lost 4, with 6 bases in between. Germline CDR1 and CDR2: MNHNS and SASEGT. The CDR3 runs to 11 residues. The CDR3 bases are TGTGCCAGCGGCTGGAATCAGCCCCAGCATTTT. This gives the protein CASGWNQPQHF.

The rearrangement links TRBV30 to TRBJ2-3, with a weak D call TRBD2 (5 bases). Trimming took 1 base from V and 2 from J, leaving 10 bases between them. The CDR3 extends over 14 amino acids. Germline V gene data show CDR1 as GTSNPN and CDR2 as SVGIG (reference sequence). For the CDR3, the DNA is TGTGCCTGGAGTGGAGGACTTCTCACAGATACGCAGTATTTT. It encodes CAWSGGLLTDTQYF.

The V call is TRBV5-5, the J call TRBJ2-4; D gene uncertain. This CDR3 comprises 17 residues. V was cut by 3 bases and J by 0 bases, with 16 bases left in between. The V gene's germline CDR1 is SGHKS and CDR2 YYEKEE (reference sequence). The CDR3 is CASSSADPQVAKNIQYF. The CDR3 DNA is TGTGCCAGCAGCTCCGCCGACCCTCAAGTAGCCAAAAACATTCAGTACTTC.

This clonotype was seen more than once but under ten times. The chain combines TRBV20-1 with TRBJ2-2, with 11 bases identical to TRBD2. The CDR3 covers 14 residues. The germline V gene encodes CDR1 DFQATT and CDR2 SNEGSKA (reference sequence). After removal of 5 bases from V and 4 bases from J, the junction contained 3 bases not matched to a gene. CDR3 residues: CSAPGTSGTGELFF. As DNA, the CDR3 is TGCAGTGCTCCCGGGACTAGCGGCACCGGGGAGCTGTTTTTT.

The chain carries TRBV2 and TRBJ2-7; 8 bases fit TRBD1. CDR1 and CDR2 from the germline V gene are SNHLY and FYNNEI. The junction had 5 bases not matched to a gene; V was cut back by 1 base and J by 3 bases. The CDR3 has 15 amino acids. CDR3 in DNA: TGTGCCAGCAGTGAAGACGCAGGGGGCGACTACGAGCAGTACTTC. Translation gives CASSEDAGGDYEQYF. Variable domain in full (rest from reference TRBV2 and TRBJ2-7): EPEVTQTPSHQVTQMGQEVILRCVPISNHLYFYWYRQILGQKVEFLVSFYNNEISEKSEIFDDQFSVERPDGSNFTLKIRSTKLEDSAMYFCASSEDAGGDYEQYFGPGTRLTVT.

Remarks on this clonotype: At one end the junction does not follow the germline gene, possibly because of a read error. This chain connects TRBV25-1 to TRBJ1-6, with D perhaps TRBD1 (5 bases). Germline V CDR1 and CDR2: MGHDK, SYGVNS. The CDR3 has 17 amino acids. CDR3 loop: CAGSESGLSSYNSPLHF. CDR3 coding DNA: TGTGCCGGCAGTGAATCGGGGCTGAGCTCCTATAATTCACCCCTCCACTTT. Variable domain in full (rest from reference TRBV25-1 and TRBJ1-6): EADIYQTPRYLVIGTGKKITLECSQTMGHDKMYWYQQDPGMELHLIHYSYGVNSTEKGDLSSESTVSRIRTEHFPLTLESARPSHTSQYLCAGSESGLSSYNSPLHFGNGTRLTVT.

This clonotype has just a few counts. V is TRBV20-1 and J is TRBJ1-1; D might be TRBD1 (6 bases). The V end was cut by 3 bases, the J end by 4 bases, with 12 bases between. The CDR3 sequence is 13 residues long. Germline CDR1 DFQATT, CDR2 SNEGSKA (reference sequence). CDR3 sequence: CSARIPGATEAFF. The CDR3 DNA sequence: TGCAGTGCTAGGATTCCGGGGGCCACTGAAGCTTTCTTT.

CDR3 in amino acids: CASTDGVDTGELFF. The CDR3 DNA reads TGTGCCAGCACGGACGGGGTGGACACCGGGGAGCTGTTTTTT. The rearrangement links TRBV6-1 to TRBJ2-2, with a possible D match to TRBD2 (5 bases). This CDR3 spans 14 amino acids. The germline V and J ends were trimmed by 7 bases and 3 bases, with 12 bases remaining between them. Germline values: CDR1 MNHNS, CDR2 SASEGT.

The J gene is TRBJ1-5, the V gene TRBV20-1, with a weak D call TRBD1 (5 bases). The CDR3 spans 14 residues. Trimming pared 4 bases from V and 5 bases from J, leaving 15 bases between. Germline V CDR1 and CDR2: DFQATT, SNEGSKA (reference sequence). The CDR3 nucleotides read TGCAGTGCTAACAGAGGCAGGGTGGATCAGCCCCAGCATTTT. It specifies CSANRGRVDQPQHF.

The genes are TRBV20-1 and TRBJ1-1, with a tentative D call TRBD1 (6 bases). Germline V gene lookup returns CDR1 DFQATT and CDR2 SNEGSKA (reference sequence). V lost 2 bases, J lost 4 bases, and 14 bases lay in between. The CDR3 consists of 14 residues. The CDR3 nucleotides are TGCAGTGCTAGAAGTCAGGGGCAGAGCACTGAAGCTTTCTTT. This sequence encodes CSARSQGQSTEAFF.

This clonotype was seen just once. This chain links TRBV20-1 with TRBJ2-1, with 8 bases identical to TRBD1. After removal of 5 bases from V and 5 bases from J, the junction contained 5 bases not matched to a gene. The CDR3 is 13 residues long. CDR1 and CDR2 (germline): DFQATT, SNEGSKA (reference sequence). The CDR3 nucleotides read TGCAGTGCTCACCGGACAGGGAACAATGAGCAGTTCTTC. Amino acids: CSAHRTGNNEQFF.

The CDR3 bases are TGTGCCTGGAGTACCACCGGGGGGGTAGAGCCCCAGCATTTT. This sequence encodes CAWSTTGGVEPQHF. The chain links TRBV30 to TRBJ1-5; D might be TRBD1 (5 bases). The CDR3 totals 14 residues. The V and J ends lost 2 bases and 8 bases respectively, with 16 bases between them. From germline, CDR1 is GTSNPN and CDR2 SVGIG (reference sequence).

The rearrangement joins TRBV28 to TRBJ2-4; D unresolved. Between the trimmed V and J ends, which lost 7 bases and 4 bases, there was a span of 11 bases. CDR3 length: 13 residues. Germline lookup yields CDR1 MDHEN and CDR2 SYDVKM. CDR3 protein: CASTDGVKNIQYF. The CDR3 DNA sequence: TGTGCCAGCACTGACGGAGTAAAAAACATTCAGTACTTC.

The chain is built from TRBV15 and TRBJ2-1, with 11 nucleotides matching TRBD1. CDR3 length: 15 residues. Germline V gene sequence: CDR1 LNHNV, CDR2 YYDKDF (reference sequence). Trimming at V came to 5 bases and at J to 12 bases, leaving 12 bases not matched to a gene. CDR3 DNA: TGTGCCACCAGCCCTCGAGGGGACAGGGGGATGAGGCAGTTCTTC. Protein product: CATSPRGDRGMRQFF.

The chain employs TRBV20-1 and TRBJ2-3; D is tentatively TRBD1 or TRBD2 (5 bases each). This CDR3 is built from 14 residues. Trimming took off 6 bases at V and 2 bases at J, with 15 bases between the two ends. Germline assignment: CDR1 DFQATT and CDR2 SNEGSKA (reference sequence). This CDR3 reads CSATPPGTTDTQYF. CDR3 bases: TGCAGTGCAACTCCTCCTGGGACCACAGATACGCAGTATTTT.

The CDR3 sequence is CASSLLAYEQYF. In nucleotides, the CDR3 is TGTGCCAGCAGTCTACTTGCCTACGAGCAGTACTTC. The chain couples TRBV12-3 or TRBV12-4 to TRBJ2-7; no clear D gene. This CDR3 spans 12 amino acids. V lost 5 bases, J lost 2 bases, and 7 bases lay in between.